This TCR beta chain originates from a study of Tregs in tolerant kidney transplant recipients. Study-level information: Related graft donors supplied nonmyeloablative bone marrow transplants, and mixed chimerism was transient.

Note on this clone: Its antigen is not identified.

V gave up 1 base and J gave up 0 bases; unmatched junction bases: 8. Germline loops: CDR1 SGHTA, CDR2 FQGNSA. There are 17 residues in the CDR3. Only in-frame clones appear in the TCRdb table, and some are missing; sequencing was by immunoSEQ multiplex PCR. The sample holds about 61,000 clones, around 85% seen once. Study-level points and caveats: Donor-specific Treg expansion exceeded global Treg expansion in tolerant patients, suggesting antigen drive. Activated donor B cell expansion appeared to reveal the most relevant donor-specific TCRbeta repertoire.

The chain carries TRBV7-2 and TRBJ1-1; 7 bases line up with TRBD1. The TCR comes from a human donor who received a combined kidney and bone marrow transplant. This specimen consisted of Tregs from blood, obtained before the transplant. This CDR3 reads CASSLVHLTGLNTEAFF. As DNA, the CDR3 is TGTGCCAGCAGCTTAGTCCACCTGACAGGGTTGAACACTGAAGCTTTCTTT.